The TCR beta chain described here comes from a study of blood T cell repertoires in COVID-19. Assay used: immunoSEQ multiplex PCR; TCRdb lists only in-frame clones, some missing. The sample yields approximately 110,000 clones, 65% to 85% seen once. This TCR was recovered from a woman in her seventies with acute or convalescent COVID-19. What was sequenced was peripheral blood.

The CDR3 is CASSSLRDRGPGANVLTF. In DNA form, the CDR3 reads TGTGCCAGCAGCTCCCTCCGGGACAGGGGACCCGGGGCCAACGTCCTGACTTTC. The chain carries TRBV7-6 and TRBJ2-6, with 10 bases aligning to TRBD1. The CDR3 runs to 18 residues. The germline V gene has CDR1 SGHVS and CDR2 FNYEAQ. Losses at the gene ends were 4 bases for V and 4 bases for J; bases not matched to a gene: 10.